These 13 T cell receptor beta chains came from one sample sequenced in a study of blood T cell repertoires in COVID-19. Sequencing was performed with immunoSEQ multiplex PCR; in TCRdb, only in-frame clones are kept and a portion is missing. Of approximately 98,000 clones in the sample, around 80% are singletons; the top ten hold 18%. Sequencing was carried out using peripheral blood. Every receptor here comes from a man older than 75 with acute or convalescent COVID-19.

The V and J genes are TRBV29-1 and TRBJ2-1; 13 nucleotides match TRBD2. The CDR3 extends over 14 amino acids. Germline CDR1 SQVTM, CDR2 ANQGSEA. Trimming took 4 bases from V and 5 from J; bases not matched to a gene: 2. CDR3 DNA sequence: TGCAGCGTTGTGGGACTAGCGGGGAACAATGAGCAGTTCTTC. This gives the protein CSVVGLAGNNEQFF.

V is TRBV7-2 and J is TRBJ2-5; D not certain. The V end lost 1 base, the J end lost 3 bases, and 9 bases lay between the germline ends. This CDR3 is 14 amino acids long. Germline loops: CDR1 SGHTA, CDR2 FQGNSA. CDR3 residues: CASSLDPRKETQYF. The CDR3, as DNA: TGTGCCAGCAGCTTAGATCCGCGTAAAGAGACCCAGTACTTC.

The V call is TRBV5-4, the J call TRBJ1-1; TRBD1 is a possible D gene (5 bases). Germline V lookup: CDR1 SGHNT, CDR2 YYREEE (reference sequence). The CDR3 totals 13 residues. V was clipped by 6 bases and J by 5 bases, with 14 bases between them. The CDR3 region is CASTLYGGTEAFF. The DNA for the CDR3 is TGTGCCAGCACCCTTTACGGGGGGACTGAAGCTTTCTTT.

DNA of the CDR3: TGTGCCACCTCCCGGGGTCACGAGACCCAGTACTTC. It codes for CATSRGHETQYF. This sequence joins TRBV24-1 and TRBJ2-5, with D maybe TRBD2 (5 bases). The CDR3 extends over 12 amino acids. V gave up 9 bases and J gave up 5 bases, with 12 bases separating them. Per germline, CDR1 KGHDR and CDR2 SFDVKD.

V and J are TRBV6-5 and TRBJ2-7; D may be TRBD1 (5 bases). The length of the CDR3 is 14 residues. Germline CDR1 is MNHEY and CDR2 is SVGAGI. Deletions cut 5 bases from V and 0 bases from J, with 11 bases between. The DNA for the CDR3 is TGTGCCAGCAGTCCGACAGCGAGCTCCTACGAGCAGTACTTC. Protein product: CASSPTASSYEQYF.

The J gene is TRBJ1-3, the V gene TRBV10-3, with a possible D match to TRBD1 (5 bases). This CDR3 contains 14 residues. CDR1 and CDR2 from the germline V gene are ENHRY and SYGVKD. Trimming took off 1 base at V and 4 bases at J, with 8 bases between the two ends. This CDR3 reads CAISEYRQGNTIYF. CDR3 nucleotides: TGTGCCATCAGTGAGTATCGACAGGGAAACACCATATATTTT.

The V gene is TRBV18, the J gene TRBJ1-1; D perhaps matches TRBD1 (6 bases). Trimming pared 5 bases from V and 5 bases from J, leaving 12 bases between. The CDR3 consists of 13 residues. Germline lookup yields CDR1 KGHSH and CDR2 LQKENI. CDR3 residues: CASSTKQGTEAFF. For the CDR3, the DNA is TGTGCCAGCTCAACAAAGCAGGGGACTGAAGCTTTCTTT.

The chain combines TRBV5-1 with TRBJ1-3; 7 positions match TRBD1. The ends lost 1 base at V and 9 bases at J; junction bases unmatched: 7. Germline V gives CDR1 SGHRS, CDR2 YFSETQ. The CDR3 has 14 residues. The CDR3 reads CASSLTWDSGTIYF. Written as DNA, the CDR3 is TGCGCCAGCAGCTTGACCTGGGACAGCGGCACCATATATTTT.

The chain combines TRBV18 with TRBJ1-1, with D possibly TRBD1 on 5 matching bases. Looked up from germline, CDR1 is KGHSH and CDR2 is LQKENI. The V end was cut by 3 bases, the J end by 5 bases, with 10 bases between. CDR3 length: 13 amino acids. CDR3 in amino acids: CASSPRGETEAFF. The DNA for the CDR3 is TGTGCCAGCTCACCTAGGGGTGAGACTGAAGCTTTCTTT.

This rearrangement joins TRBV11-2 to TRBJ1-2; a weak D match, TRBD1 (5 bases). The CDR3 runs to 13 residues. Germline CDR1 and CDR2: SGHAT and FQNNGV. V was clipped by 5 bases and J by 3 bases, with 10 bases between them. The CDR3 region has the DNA TGTGCCAGCAGCCGCGGGACGGACTATGGCTACACCTTC. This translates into CASSRGTDYGYTF.

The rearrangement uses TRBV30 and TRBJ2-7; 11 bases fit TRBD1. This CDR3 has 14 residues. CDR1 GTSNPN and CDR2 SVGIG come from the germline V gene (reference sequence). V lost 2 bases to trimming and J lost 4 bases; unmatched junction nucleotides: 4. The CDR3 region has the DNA TGTGCCTGGAGTCAAGGACAGGGGGCTTACGAGCAGTACTTC. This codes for CAWSQGQGAYEQYF.

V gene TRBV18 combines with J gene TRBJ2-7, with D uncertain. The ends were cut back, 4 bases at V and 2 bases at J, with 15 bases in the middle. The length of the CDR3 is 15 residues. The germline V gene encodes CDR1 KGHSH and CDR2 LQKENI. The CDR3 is CASSRVLSLTYEQYF. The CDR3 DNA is TGTGCCAGCTCACGTGTTCTAAGCCTAACCTACGAGCAGTACTTC.

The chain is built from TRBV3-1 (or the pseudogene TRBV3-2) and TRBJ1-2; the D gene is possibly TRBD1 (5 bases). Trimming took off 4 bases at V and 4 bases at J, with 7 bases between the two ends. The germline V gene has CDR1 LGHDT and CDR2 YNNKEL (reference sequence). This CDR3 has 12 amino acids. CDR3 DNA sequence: TGTGCCAGCAGCCGGGGCATCTATGGCTACACCTTC. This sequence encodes CASSRGIYGYTF.